This T cell receptor (beta chain) was sequenced for a study of blood T cell repertoires in COVID-19. The length of the CDR3 is 15 residues. Germline V CDR1 and CDR2: MNHEY, SVGAGI. After removal of 5 bases from V and 0 bases from J, the junction contained 3 bases not matched to a gene. This table comes from immunoSEQ multiplex PCR, and its TCRdb copy is limited to in-frame clones, with some not included. Of roughly 230,000 clones listed, about 83% are singletons. The specimen was peripheral blood. The sequence derives from a man aged 35 to 55 with active or convalescent COVID-19. This sequence joins TRBV6-5 and TRBJ2-1, with 8 bases lining up with TRBD2. The CDR3 nucleotides read TGTGCCAGCAGTCGGGGGGGTAGCTCCTACAATGAGCAGTTCTTC. Translated: CASSRGGSSYNEQFF.